This T cell receptor (beta chain) appears in the sequencing data of a study of blood T cell repertoires in COVID-19. Study summary: Both acute and convalescent COVID-19 samples were obtained from the United States, Italy and Spain. Nucleic acid was either cDNA or gDNA, and it came from T cells, B-cell-depleted T cells, or PBMCs.

Per the authors' pipeline: Amplified reference gene primers provided the basis for estimating nucleated cell counts. Measured with immunoSEQ multiplex PCR; TCRdb has only the in-frame clones, and not every one. V and J calls and clone size follow that table, whereas D and trimming were derived from the DNA. The sample lists 310,000 or so clones; roughly nine tenths were seen once. This CDR3 has 14 residues. Per the germline V gene, CDR1 is SGDLS and CDR2 is YYNGEE. The germline V and J ends were trimmed by 3 bases and 5 bases, with 11 bases remaining between them. The sequence was obtained from a man between 18 and 35 years old who had recovered from COVID-19. The sample taken for sequencing was peripheral blood. This chain joins TRBV9 and TRBJ1-4, with D unresolved. Here the CDR3 reads CASSAGGSNEKLFF. CDR3 DNA: TGTGCCAGCAGCGCTGGCGGGAGCAATGAAAAACTGTTTTTT.